Following are 25 T cell receptor beta chains from one sample sequenced in a study of beta chain features in type 1 diabetes. The sequenced template was cDNA made from the entire isolated RNA. Sequenced by immunoSEQ multiplex PCR; TCRdb stores in-frame clones only, minus some. The sample comprises fewer than 500,000 clones, about 15% of which are singletons, and around 0.035% rests with the top ten. Sequences were obtained from naive CD4+ T cells from blood. The receptors come from a man younger than 40 in good health.

This clone has just a few counts. The CDR3 DNA is TGTGCCTGGAGTTTGGGTTGGGGAGATTACTATGGCTACACCTTC. Protein: CAWSLGWGDYYGYTF. The chain joins TRBV30 to TRBJ1-2; unclear D gene. Trimming left V 2 bases short and J 3 bases short, with 16 bases between. Germline-derived CDR1 and CDR2 are GTSNPN and SVGIG (reference sequence). The CDR3 is 15 amino acids. Full variable domain (rest looked up from reference TRBV30 and TRBJ1-2): SQTIHQWPATLVQPVGSPLSLECTVEGTSNPNLYWYRQAAGRGLQLLFYSVGIGQISSEVPQNLSASRPQDRQFILSSKKLLLSDSGFYLCAWSLGWGDYYGYTFGSGTRLTVV.

The J gene is TRBJ1-5, the V gene TRBV6-6; 7 bases agree with TRBD1. CDR1 is MNHNY and CDR2 is SVGAGI in the germline V gene (reference sequence). V lost 6 bases and J lost 0; bases outside the gene matches: 8. The CDR3 runs 16 residues. CDR3 sequence (DNA): TGTGCCAGCAGGGTAAGGGGGCTAGATAGCAATCAGCCCCAGCATTTT. Translated, it gives CASRVRGLDSNQPQHF.

This clone turned up a few times. This chain joins TRBV30 and TRBJ1-5, with unresolved D. The germline V gene encodes CDR1 GTSNPN and CDR2 SVGIG (reference sequence). The CDR3 loop spans 11 amino acids. V lost 0 bases to trimming and J lost 9 bases, with 6 bases between them. CDR3 nucleotides: TGTGCCTGGAGTGTAAGTGGGCCCCAGCATTTT. Encoded protein: CAWSVSGPQHF.

This clone was seen more than once but under ten times. The V gene is TRBV29-1, the J gene TRBJ2-7, with TRBD2 as a possible D gene (6 bases). Trimming shortened V by 3 bases and J by 7 bases, and 16 bases separated the two germline ends. The V gene's germline CDR1 is SQVTM and CDR2 ANQGSEA. The CDR3 is 13 amino acids. CDR3 region: CSVDVGLTREQYF. CDR3 sequence (DNA): TGCAGCGTTGACGTGGGGCTGACTAGAGAGCAGTACTTC.

This chain links TRBV7-2 with TRBJ2-3, with 7 positions matching TRBD1. The ends lost 5 bases at V and 3 bases at J; junction bases unmatched: 8. The CDR3 runs to 15 residues. The germline CDR1 and CDR2 sequences are SGHTA and FQGNSA. CDR3 coding DNA: TGTGCCAGCAGCCCCCAGACAGGGTGGACAGATACGCAGTATTTT. Residues: CASSPQTGWTDTQYF.

The chain couples TRBV7-6 to TRBJ2-3; 11 bases are shared with TRBD2. J gave up 2 bases and V 5 bases, and 6 bases lay outside the gene matches. Germline values: CDR1 SGHVS, CDR2 FNYEAQ. CDR3 size: 16 residues. Written as DNA, the CDR3 is TGTGCCAGCAGCCCCGGACTAGCGGGTCCCACAGATACGCAGTATTTT. It translates to CASSPGLAGPTDTQYF. Full variable domain (remainder filled in from reference TRBV7-6 and TRBJ2-3): GAGVSQSPRYKVTKRGQDVALRCDPISGHVSLYWYRQALGQGPEFLTYFNYEAQQDKSGLPNDRFSAERPEGSISTLTIQRTEQRDSAMYRCASSPGLAGPTDTQYFGPGTRLTVL.

This clone was counted only a few times. The V call is TRBV14, the J call TRBJ2-2; D unclear. Germline-derived CDR1 and CDR2 are SGHDN and FVKESK. This CDR3 spans 16 amino acids. V was trimmed by 1 base and J by 6 bases, leaving 15 bases between them. The CDR3 DNA is TGTGCCAGCAGCCAAGTTCTCATCCGTTCCCCCGGGGAGCTGTTTTTT. It yields the protein CASSQVLIRSPGELFF.

This clone was seen more than once but under ten times. The V gene is TRBV25-1, the J gene TRBJ2-2; the match to TRBD1 covers 7 bases. The CDR3 has 15 residues. Trimming cost V 5 bases and J 10 bases; bases outside gene matches: 13. CDR1 is MGHDK, CDR2 SYGVNS, per germline. CDR3 DNA: TGTGCCAGCAGTTCCGGGACAGATACCGGTGCGGAGCTGTTTTTT. Translating gives CASSSGTDTGAELFF.

This clone came up many times. This specimen includes other DNA sequences encoding the same CDR3. The chain links TRBV30 to TRBJ1-2; D ambiguous. Looked up from germline, CDR1 is GTSNPN and CDR2 is SVGIG (reference sequence). CDR3 length: 11 amino acids. Trimming stripped 0 bases from V and 7 bases from J, with 6 bases between. This CDR3 reads CAWSVLRGYTF. The CDR3 bases are TGTGCCTGGAGTGTATTGCGTGGCTACACCTTC.

The V gene is TRBV18, the J gene TRBJ2-7; TRBD1 aligns across 7 bases. Per the germline V gene, CDR1 is KGHSH and CDR2 is LQKENI. The CDR3 is 14 residues long. Trimming cost V 0 bases and J 2 bases; bases outside gene matches: 1. The CDR3 DNA is TGTGCCAGCTCACCACCGGGACAGCCCTACGAGCAGTACGTC. It encodes CASSPPGQPYEQYV.

CDR3 in DNA: TGCAGCGTTGATGACCGAGGGGTTGGTGAAAAACTGTTTTTT. The encoded protein is CSVDDRGVGEKLFF. This chain uses TRBV29-1 with TRBJ1-4; D perhaps matches TRBD1 (5 bases). There are 14 residues in the CDR3. V was pared by 3 bases and J by 7 bases, with 15 bases between. The V gene's germline CDR1 is SQVTM and CDR2 ANQGSEA.

This clone has more than one count but fewer than ten. The chain is built from TRBV18 and TRBJ2-7; no clear D gene. The CDR3 has 14 amino acids. V was cut by 3 bases and J by 5 bases, with 14 bases left in between. Germline V gene sequence: CDR1 KGHSH, CDR2 LQKENI. The CDR3 coding sequence is TGTGCCAGCTCACCCCGTTCAAATCAGGACGAGCAGTACTTC. This codes for CASSPRSNQDEQYF.

J is TRBJ2-3 and V is TRBV4-3; D perhaps matches TRBD1 (6 bases). This CDR3 is 14 amino acids long. Germline values: CDR1 LGHNA, CDR2 YSLEER. V lost 2 bases and J 9 bases, leaving 15 bases between the germline ends. The CDR3 DNA sequence: TGCGCCAGCAGCCAAAGAATACAGGGAAGCACGCAGTATTTT. Translating gives CASSQRIQGSTQYF.

Only a few counts were recorded for this clone. The CDR3 coding sequence is TGCGCCAGCAGCGAACTAGCGGGAGATGGGATAACCTACGAGCAGTACGTC. This gives the protein CASSELAGDGITYEQYV. The chain joins TRBV10-1 to TRBJ2-7; 11 bases match TRBD2. This CDR3 region has 17 residues. Trimming cost V 6 bases and J 2 bases; bases outside gene matches: 12. Germline CDR1 and CDR2: WNHNN and SYGVQD (reference sequence).

The chain links TRBV11-2 to TRBJ1-2; possibly TRBD1 for D (5 bases). V shed 1 base and J shed 8 bases, with 8 bases lying between them. Germline-derived CDR1 and CDR2 are SGHAT and FQNNGV. The length of the CDR3 is 12 residues. In DNA form, the CDR3 reads TGTGCCAGCAGCTTAGGCAGGGACGGCTACACCTTC. The encoded protein is CASSLGRDGYTF. The complete variable domain, with remaining parts taken from reference TRBV11-2 and TRBJ1-2, reads EAGVAQSPRYKIIEKRQSVAFWCNPISGHATLYWYQQILGQGPKLLIQFQNNGVVDDSQLPKDRFSAERLKGVDSTLKIQPAKLEDSAVYLCASSLGRDGYTFGSGTRLTVV.

This sequence joins TRBV25-1 and TRBJ2-1, with D uncertain. V was trimmed by 3 bases and J by 0 bases, leaving 9 bases between them. The germline gives CDR1 MGHDK, CDR2 SYGVNS. This CDR3 contains 15 residues. CDR3 coding DNA: TGTGCCAGCAGTGAGGCAGGCGGCTCCTACAATGAGCAGTTCTTC. Translating it yields CASSEAGGSYNEQFF.

This clone was counted a few times. The J gene is TRBJ2-3, the V gene TRBV9, with D possibly matching TRBD1 (5 bases). CDR1 is SGDLS and CDR2 is YYNGEE in the germline V gene. The CDR3 has 14 amino acids. V was cut by 4 bases and J by 2 bases, with 11 bases left in between. The CDR3 nucleotides read TGTGCCAGCAGCTCAGACAGACCCACAGATACGCAGTATTTT. It is translated as CASSSDRPTDTQYF.

This clone is a singleton in its sample. V usage is TRBV7-2 and J usage is TRBJ1-2, with TRBD1 identical over 8 bases. In germline, CDR1 is SGHTA, CDR2 FQGNSA. The CDR3 spans 15 residues. The V and J ends lost 5 bases and 10 bases, in that order; junction bases with no gene match: 15. CDR3 sequence: CASSVRQGAQAIYTF. The CDR3 DNA is TGTGCCAGCAGCGTCAGGCAGGGGGCGCAAGCTATCTACACCTTC.

This chain uses TRBV15 with TRBJ2-7; maybe TRBD2 (7 bases). The V gene lost 7 bases and the J gene lost 5 bases, with 18 bases spanning the gap. Germline CDR1 reads LNHNV; CDR2 reads YYDKDF (reference sequence). The CDR3 has 14 amino acids. In DNA, the CDR3 is TGTGCCACCACATTCAAACGGGGGGCTCACGAGCAGTACGTC. Its translation: CATTFKRGAHEQYV.

The CDR3 nucleotides are TGTGCCAGCAGTGAAGCGCGGGCTAGCGGGAGTTACGAGCAGTACGTC. Translating it yields CASSEARASGSYEQYV. This chain connects TRBV2 to TRBJ2-7; TRBD2 matches 10 bases. This CDR3 comprises 16 residues. CDR1 and CDR2 from the germline V gene are SNHLY and FYNNEI. V shed 0 bases and J 4 bases; nucleotides not matched to a gene: 6.

The chain employs TRBV11-2 and TRBJ2-7; D gene ambiguous. Trimming left V 2 bases short and J 6 bases short, with 5 bases between. Germline assignment: CDR1 SGHAT and CDR2 FQNNGV. The CDR3 runs to 11 residues. In DNA, the CDR3 is TGTGCCAGCAGCTTAAGGACCGAGCAGTACTTC. Translation gives CASSLRTEQYF.

This clone was seen a handful of times. The CDR3 reads CASRYGQVNEKLFF. DNA for the CDR3: TGCGCCAGCAGATATGGACAGGTTAATGAAAAACTGTTTTTT. This rearrangement joins TRBV5-1 to TRBJ1-4; TRBD1 matches at 7 bases. Germline V gene data show CDR1 as SGHRS and CDR2 as YFSETQ. The CDR3 is made up of 14 amino acids. Trimming cost V 5 bases and J 4 bases; bases outside gene matches: 5. Full variable domain (missing parts from reference TRBV5-1 and TRBJ1-4): KAGVTQTPRYLIKTRGQQVTLSCSPISGHRSVSWYQQTPGQGLQFLFEYFSETQRNKGNFPGRFSGRQFSNSRSEMNVSTLELGDSALYLCASRYGQVNEKLFFGSGTQLSVL.

This clone was seen only a few times. The V call is TRBV15, the J call TRBJ2-2; D uncertain. This CDR3 region has 16 residues. CDR1 is LNHNV and CDR2 is YYDKDF in the germline V gene (reference sequence). The V gene lost 1 base and the J gene lost 5 bases, with 14 bases spanning the gap. This CDR3 is CATSRAGWRITGELFF. As DNA, the CDR3 is TGTGCCACCAGCAGAGCAGGATGGAGAATTACCGGGGAGCTGTTTTTT.

V and J are TRBV6-5 and TRBJ2-3; tentative D call: TRBD1 (6 bases). This CDR3 is built from 14 residues. The germline CDR1 and CDR2 sequences are MNHEY and SVGAGI. The ends were cut back, 5 bases at V and 0 bases at J, with 9 bases in the middle. The CDR3 sequence: CASSRTASTDTQYF. In DNA form, the CDR3 reads TGTGCCAGCAGTCGGACAGCTAGCACAGATACGCAGTATTTT.

The chain joins TRBV15 to TRBJ1-2, with 7 bases fitting TRBD1. This CDR3 has 15 amino acids. The junction had 9 bases not matched to a gene; V was cut back by 0 bases and J by 8 bases. Per the germline V gene, CDR1 is LNHNV and CDR2 is YYDKDF (reference sequence). CDR3 DNA sequence: TGTGCCACCAGCAGAGATGAGGGGGCAATGAGGGGCTACACCTTC. Translating gives CATSRDEGAMRGYTF.